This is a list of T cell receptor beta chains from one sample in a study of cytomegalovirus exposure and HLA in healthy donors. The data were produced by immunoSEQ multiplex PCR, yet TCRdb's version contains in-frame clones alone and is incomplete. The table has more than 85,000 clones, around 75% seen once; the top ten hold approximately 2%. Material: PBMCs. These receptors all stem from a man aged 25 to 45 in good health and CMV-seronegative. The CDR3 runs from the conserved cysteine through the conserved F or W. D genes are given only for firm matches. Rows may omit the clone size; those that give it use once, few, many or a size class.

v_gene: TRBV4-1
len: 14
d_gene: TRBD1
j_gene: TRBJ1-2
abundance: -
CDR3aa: CASSQPDRVDGYTF
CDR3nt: TGCGCCAGCAGCCAACCCGACAGGGTGGATGGCTACACCTTC

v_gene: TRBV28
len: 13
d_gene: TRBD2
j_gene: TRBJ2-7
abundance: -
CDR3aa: CATVAGHSYEQYF
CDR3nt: TGTGCCACCGTAGCGGGACACTCCTACGAGCAGTACTTC

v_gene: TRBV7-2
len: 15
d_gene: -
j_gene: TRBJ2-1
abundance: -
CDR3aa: CASSFDRDSYNEQFF
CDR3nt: TGTGCCAGCAGCTTTGACAGGGACTCTTACAATGAGCAGTTCTTC

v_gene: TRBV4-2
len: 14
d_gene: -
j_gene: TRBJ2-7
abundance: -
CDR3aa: CASSQDIGVYEQYF
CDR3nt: TGTGCCAGCAGCCAAGATATAGGGGTCTACGAGCAGTACTTC

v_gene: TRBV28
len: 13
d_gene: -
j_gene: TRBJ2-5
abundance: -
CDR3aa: CASSLGSGETQYF
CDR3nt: TGTGCCAGCAGTTTAGGGTCAGGAGAGACCCAGTACTTC

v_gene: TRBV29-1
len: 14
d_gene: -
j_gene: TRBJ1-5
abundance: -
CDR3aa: CSVADTYSNQPQHF
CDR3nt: TGCAGCGTTGCCGATACTTATAGCAATCAGCCCCAGCATTTT

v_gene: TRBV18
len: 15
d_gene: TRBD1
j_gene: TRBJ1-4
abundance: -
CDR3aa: CASSPPGQGRVGLFF
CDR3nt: TGTGCCAGCTCACCTCCGGGACAGGGCCGCGTTGGACTGTTTTTT

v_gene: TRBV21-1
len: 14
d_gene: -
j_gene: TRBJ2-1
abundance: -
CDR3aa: CASMPGGNDNEQFF
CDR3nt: TGTGCCAGCATGCCGGGGGGGAATGACAATGAGCAGTTCTTC

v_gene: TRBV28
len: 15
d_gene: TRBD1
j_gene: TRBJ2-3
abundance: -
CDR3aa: CASSLRDRGTDTQYF
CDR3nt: TGTGCCAGCAGTTTACGGGACAGGGGAACAGATACGCAGTATTTT

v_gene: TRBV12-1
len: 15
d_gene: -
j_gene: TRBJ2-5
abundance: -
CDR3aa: CASSPDRGRVETQYF
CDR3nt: TGTGCCAGCAGCCCGGACAGGGGGCGAGTGGAGACCCAGTACTTC

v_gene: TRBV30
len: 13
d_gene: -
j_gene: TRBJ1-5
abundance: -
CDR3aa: CAWGGAGDQPQHF
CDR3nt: TGTGCCTGGGGGGGGGCGGGGGACCAGCCCCAGCATTTT

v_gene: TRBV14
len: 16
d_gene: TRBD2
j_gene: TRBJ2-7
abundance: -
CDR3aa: CASSFGGAGEDSEQYF
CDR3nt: TGTGCCAGCAGCTTTGGTGGAGCGGGAGAAGATAGCGAGCAGTACTTC

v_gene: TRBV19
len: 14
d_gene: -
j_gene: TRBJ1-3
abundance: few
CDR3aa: CATKDGGTGNTIYF
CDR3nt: TGTGCCACAAAGGATGGGGGGACTGGAAACACCATATATTTT

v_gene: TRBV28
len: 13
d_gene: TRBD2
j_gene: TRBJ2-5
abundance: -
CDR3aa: CAIGLAGVETQYF
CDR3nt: TGTGCCATCGGACTAGCGGGAGTAGAGACCCAGTACTTC

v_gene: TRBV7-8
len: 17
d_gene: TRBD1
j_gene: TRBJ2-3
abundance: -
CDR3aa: CASSPGQGTPHTDTQYF
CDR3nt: TGTGCCAGCAGCCCGGGACAGGGGACACCCCACACAGATACGCAGTATTTT

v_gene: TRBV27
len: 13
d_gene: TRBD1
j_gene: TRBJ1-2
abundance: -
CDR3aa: CASSPTGGYGYTF
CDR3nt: TGTGCCAGCAGTCCTACAGGGGGCTATGGCTACACCTTC

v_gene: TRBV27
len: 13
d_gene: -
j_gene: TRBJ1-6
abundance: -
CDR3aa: CASSARDNSPLHF
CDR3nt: TGTGCCAGCAGTGCACGAGATAATTCACCCCTCCACTTT

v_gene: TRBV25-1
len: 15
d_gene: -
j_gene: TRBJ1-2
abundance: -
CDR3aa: CASSPTRGLDYGYTF
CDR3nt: TGTGCCAGCAGCCCGACCCGGGGGTTGGACTATGGCTACACCTTC

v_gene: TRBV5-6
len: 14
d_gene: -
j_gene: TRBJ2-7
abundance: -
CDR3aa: CASSLVQKAYEQYF
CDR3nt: TGTGCCAGCAGCTTGGTCCAGAAAGCCTACGAGCAGTACTTC

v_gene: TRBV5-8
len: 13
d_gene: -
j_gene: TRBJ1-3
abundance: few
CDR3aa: CASSPYSGNTIYF
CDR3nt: TGTGCCAGCAGCCCTTACTCTGGAAACACCATATATTTT

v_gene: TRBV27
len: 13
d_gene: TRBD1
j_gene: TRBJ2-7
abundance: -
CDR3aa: CASEGQISYEQYF
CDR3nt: TGTGCCAGCGAGGGACAGATTTCCTACGAGCAGTACTTC

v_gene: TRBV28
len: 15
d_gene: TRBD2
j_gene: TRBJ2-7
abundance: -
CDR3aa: CASRIGGGNSYEQYF
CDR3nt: TGTGCCAGCAGGATCGGGGGGGGGAACTCCTACGAGCAGTACTTC

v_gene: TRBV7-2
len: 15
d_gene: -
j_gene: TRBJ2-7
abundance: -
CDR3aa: CASSLSQGPGWEQYF
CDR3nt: TGTGCCAGCAGCTTAAGCCAAGGGCCGGGATGGGAGCAGTACTTC

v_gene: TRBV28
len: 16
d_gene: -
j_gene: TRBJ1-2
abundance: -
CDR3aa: CASSPPQSTSNYGYTF
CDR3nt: TGTGCCAGCAGCCCTCCCCAGTCGACATCTAACTATGGCTACACCTTC

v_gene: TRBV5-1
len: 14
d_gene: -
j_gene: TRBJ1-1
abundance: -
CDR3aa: CASSLESGNTEAFF
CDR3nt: TGCGCCAGCAGCTTGGAGTCAGGGAACACTGAAGCTTTCTTT

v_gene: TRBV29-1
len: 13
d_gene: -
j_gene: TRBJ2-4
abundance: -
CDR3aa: CSVARGAKNIQYF
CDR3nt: TGCAGCGTTGCAAGGGGGGCCAAAAACATTCAGTACTTC

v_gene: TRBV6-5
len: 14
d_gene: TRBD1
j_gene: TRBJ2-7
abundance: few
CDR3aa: CASRSGGDSHEQYF
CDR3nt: TGTGCCAGCAGATCAGGGGGCGACTCTCACGAGCAGTACTTC

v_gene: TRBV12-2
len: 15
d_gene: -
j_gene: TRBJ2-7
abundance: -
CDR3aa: CASRFRQVSSYEQYF
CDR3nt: TGTGCAAGTCGCTTTAGACAGGTGAGCTCCTACGAGCAGTACTTC

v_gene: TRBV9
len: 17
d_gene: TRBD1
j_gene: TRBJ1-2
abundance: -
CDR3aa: CASSPWDRSSINYGYTF
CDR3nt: TGTGCCAGCAGCCCCTGGGACAGGTCCTCAATAAACTATGGCTACACCTTC

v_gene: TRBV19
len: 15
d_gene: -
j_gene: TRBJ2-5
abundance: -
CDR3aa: CASSIGGQGGETQYF
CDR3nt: TGTGCCAGTAGTATAGGTGGTCAGGGAGGCGAGACCCAGTACTTC

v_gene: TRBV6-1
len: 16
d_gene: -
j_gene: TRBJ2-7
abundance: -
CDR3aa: CASSARPGGSSYEQYF
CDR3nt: TGTGCCAGCAGTGCTAGACCCGGTGGGAGCTCCTACGAGCAGTACTTC

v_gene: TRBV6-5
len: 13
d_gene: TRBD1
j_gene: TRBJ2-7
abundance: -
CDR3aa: CASRTGLGYEQYF
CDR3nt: TGTGCCAGCAGGACAGGGCTGGGATACGAGCAGTACTTC

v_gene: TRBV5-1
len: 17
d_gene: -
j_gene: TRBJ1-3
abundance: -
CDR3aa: CASSPSPSGDSGNTIYF
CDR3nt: TGCGCCAGCAGCCCATCTCCCTCGGGAGACTCTGGAAACACCATATATTTT